This T cell receptor (beta chain) was profiled in a study of CD4 and CD8 cells across lung adenocarcinoma regions (dated by TCRdb to the late 2010s). As for the study more broadly: To look at intratumor heterogeneity in the T cell receptor repertoire, the study compared tumor centers against tumor margins.

Taken from the germline V gene (reference sequence), the CDR1 and CDR2 loops are MNHEY and SMNVEV. Taken from cysteine to phenylalanine, the CDR3 has 16 residues. The only DNA kept is the CDR3, 48 bases in frame from the first base. The germline V end is reduced by 8 bases and the J end by 0 bases; junction bases left unmatched: 7. The donors were patients who had localized lung adenocarcinoma, which is a subtype of non-small cell lung cancer. These samples came from the centers of localized lung adenocarcinomas. For TCR repertoire analysis, CD8+ T cells from tumor tissue were profiled separately from CD4+ T cells. The library was generated by PCR. Data came from a HiSeq X Ten. TCRdb cleaned the public reads at Q25 with fastp, built clones with MiXCR and kept in-frame beta chains. Each CDR3 protein appears once, grouped with its most common genes and DNA. The sample includes 16,000 or so distinct CDR3 sequences, with less than 55% observed a single time. Clones ranked in the top ten supply approximately 30% of the sample.

With regard to this clonotype: Its antigen is unknown. The record has no base qualities; no much larger clone is one base away.

The sample comprised CD8+ T cells from the center of a lung tumor. The cell subset or site label here, explained by the study, means: tumor center region. This receptor was obtained from a female donor with lung adenocarcinoma. The CD4 and CD8 labels of this study may be unreliable. The rearrangement combines TRBV27 with TRBJ2-1; 10 bases in the junction line up with TRBD1. The sequenced DNA: TGTGCCAGCGGACAGGGGGTACGGAGCTCCTACAATGAGCAGTTCTTC. Translated, this gives CASGQGVRSSYNEQFF.